Listed below are T cell receptor beta chains from one sample, sequenced in a study of blood T cell repertoires in COVID-19. The assay was immunoSEQ multiplex PCR, and TCRdb's table has in-frame clones only and misses some. The sample has about 130,000 clones, approximately 80% seen once; the top ten hold 9% to 15%. Sequencing was done on a sample of peripheral blood. The receptor source for this set is a woman aged 55-69 years with acute or convalescent COVID-19. The CDR3 runs from the conserved cysteine through the conserved F or W. The order of the fields is V gene, J gene, CDR3 protein.

>TRBV5-1|TRBJ2-1
CASSLVGQGSNEQFF
>TRBV24-1|TRBJ2-1
CATSDFVGGSYNEQFF
>TRBV5-1|TRBJ1-6
CASSFTTGGNSPLHF
>TRBV6-5|TRBJ1-4
CASSYGGTNEKLFF
>TRBV24-1|TRBJ2-3
CATSDLGQGAADTQYF
>TRBV19|TRBJ1-2
CASSQGSLGYTF
>TRBV10-2|TRBJ2-1
CASRGRANNEQFF
>TRBV7-9|TRBJ1-1
CASSLAWAHPMNTEAFF
>TRBV7-8|TRBJ2-3
CASSMTSGGTDTQYF
>TRBV24-1|TRBJ1-4
CATSDVSRDRGLFF
>TRBV10-1|TRBJ2-2
CATHPAGGGLIAGELFF
>TRBV7-3|TRBJ1-2
CASSLNRQGQGYTF
>TRBV2|TRBJ2-3
CASRDGGAIDTQYF
>TRBV9|TRBJ2-1
CASSGQEGAGNEQFF
>TRBV6-5|TRBJ2-3
CASKAGRHTDTQYF
>TRBV6-1|TRBJ1-2
CASSEALQGGGYTF
>TRBV6-1|TRBJ1-4
CASSEYRVGEKLFF
>TRBV18|TRBJ1-1
CASSPRVSNTEAFF
>TRBV19|TRBJ1-2
CASSMRGHYRSGVGYTF
>TRBV5-1|TRBJ2-2
CASSLDEGVTGELFF
>TRBV10-2|TRBJ1-6
CASRRQDNSPLHF
>TRBV7-3|TRBJ1-6
CATTGTPELGSSSYNSPLHF
>TRBV4-1|TRBJ1-2
CASTTGVARYGYTF
>TRBV6-5|TRBJ1-1
CASSYSEGNTEAFF
>TRBV27|TRBJ2-7
CASSLRPAGEQYF
>TRBV29-1|TRBJ1-3
CSVGQGRGGNTIYF
>TRBV30|TRBJ1-4
CAWSEPGEPNEKLFF
>TRBV3-1/TRBV3-2|TRBJ1-1
CASSQNTVQGEAFF
>TRBV3-1/TRBV3-2|TRBJ1-2
CASSQLEQGYGYTF
>TRBV5-1|TRBJ1-6
CASSPQGSGNSPLHF
>TRBV24-1|TRBJ2-7
CATSAESYEQYF
>TRBV5-1|TRBJ1-1
CASSFGQATTEAFF
>TRBV24-1|TRBJ2-1
CATSDSLAGGPHEQFF
>TRBV13|TRBJ1-1
CASRSQPGRAFF
>TRBV7-2|TRBJ1-1
CASSHSQGVHTEAFF
>TRBV5-6|TRBJ1-2
CASTGGPYGYTF
>TRBV5-1|TRBJ1-1
CASSLEPRVGEAFF
>TRBV6-5|TRBJ2-7
CASSYSGTVSYEQYF
>TRBV3-1/TRBV3-2|TRBJ1-2
CASSQSGYGYTF
>TRBV5-4|TRBJ2-7
CASSIDRSSYEQYF
>TRBV5-8|TRBJ1-5
CASTRWEENQPQHF
>TRBV2|TRBJ2-5
CASKTPRTGQGIVQETQYF
>TRBV6-5|TRBJ1-2
CASRFHQGNGYTF
>TRBV18|TRBJ1-1
CASSPGVSPSATFF
>TRBV13|TRBJ1-2
CASSLVGGHGYTF
>TRBV6-6|TRBJ2-3
CASSPRTSKGDTQYF
>TRBV7-2|TRBJ1-1
CASGVRGGWDTEAFF
>TRBV4-1|TRBJ2-7
CASSQGLGTYEQYF
>TRBV9|TRBJ1-1
CASSVSRGSEAFF
>TRBV18|TRBJ1-4
CASSRGNEKLFF
>TRBV6-5|TRBJ1-1
CASRRQGEAFF
>TRBV13|TRBJ2-4
CASSHRGNKNIQYF
>TRBV11-2|TRBJ1-1
CASSLLTGVNTEAFF
>TRBV5-6|TRBJ2-7
CASSTGAYEQYF
>TRBV28|TRBJ1-1
CASSSVDRVTEAFF